Listed here are 29 T cell receptor beta chains from one sample, sequenced in a study of OX40 agonist ivuxolimab in advanced cancers. Libraries were prepared by immunoSEQ multiplex PCR; TCRdb keeps only in-frame clonotypes and omits some of them. This table holds roughly 61,000 clones, approximately 89% found once. This specimen was CD4+ or CD8+ T cells sorted from blood, taken in a trial of the OX40 agonist ivuxolimab. These receptors were taken from an adult with an advanced solid tumor such as melanoma, head and neck, liver or kidney cancer.

As regards this clone: One end of the junction fails to match germline, which may point to a read error. This chain uses TRBV7-7 with TRBJ2-7; D gene unclear. The germline V gene has CDR1 SSHAT and CDR2 FNYEAQ (reference sequence). The length of the CDR3 is 20 residues. CDR3 DNA: TGTGCTAGCAGCTTACTCTTCAGTGCGTACTCGCCGAACCTCTACTACGAGCAGTACTTC. Translating it yields CASSLLFSAYSPNLYYEQYF.

This clone was recorded once. The chain links TRBV27 to TRBJ1-1; D gene unclear. The CDR3 loop spans 13 amino acids. Germline lookup yields CDR1 MNHEY and CDR2 SMNVEV (reference sequence). V shed 0 bases and J shed 5 bases, with 7 bases lying between them. The CDR3 loop reads CASSLSMGTEAFF. For the CDR3, the DNA is TGTGCCAGCAGTTTATCGATGGGTACTGAAGCTTTCTTT.

The rearrangement joins TRBV2 to TRBJ2-4; perhaps TRBD1 as D (5 bases). V gave up 8 bases and J gave up 12 bases, with 17 bases separating them. This CDR3 is built from 12 residues. CDR1 is SNHLY and CDR2 is FYNNEI in the germline V gene. CDR3 sequence reads: CASLARNRGQYF. Written as DNA, the CDR3 is TGTGCCAGCCTGGCCAGAAATAGGGGTCAGTACTTC.

This clone has just one count. The genes are TRBV5-6 and TRBJ2-7, with 7 bases matching TRBD1. The CDR3 has 15 amino acids. Germline loops: CDR1 SGHDT, CDR2 YYEEEE. After removal of 4 bases from V and 4 bases from J, the junction contained 11 bases not matched to a gene. The CDR3 region is CASSQTPGQRYEQYF. The CDR3 DNA reads TGTGCCAGCAGCCAAACTCCGGGACAGAGGTACGAGCAGTACTTC.

The gene calls are TRBV4-1 and TRBJ2-7, with a weak D call TRBD2 (5 bases). Deletions cut 2 bases from V and 0 bases from J, with 5 bases between. CDR3 size: 13 residues. Germline CDR1 MGHRA, CDR2 YSYEKL. CDR3: CASSQTSSYEQYF. The CDR3 DNA follows: TGCGCCAGCAGCCAAACTAGCTCCTACGAGCAGTACTTC.

This sequence joins TRBV7-6 and TRBJ2-3; tentative D call: TRBD2 (7 bases). V was cut by 7 bases and J by 6 bases, with 20 bases left in between. The CDR3 runs to 15 residues. CDR1 and CDR2 (germline): SGHVS, FNYEAQ. DNA of the CDR3: TGTGCCAGCACCCGAGAGGGGGGGGGCTGGGATACGCAGTATTTT. Protein product: CASTREGGGWDTQYF.

This clone was detected once. The genes are TRBV6-5 and TRBJ2-7; the D gene is possibly TRBD1 (5 bases). The CDR3 spans 13 residues. V lost 5 bases and J 4 bases, leaving 12 bases between the germline ends. Germline V CDR1 and CDR2: MNHEY, SVGAGI. The CDR3 spells CASSTTGLYEQYF. For the CDR3, the DNA is TGTGCCAGCAGTACTACAGGATTATACGAGCAGTACTTC.

J is TRBJ2-7 and V is TRBV25-1, with no clear D. The CDR3 runs 13 residues. The V and J ends lost 0 bases and 3 bases respectively, with 6 bases between them. CDR1 is MGHDK, CDR2 SYGVNS, per germline. CDR3 nucleotides: TGTGCCAGCAGTGAATATGGTCTCTACGAGCAGTACTTC. Translation gives CASSEYGLYEQYF.

The rearrangement joins TRBV19 to TRBJ1-1; D uncertain. The CDR3 is made up of 12 amino acids. V dropped 5 bases and J dropped 8 bases, with 12 bases sitting between them. Per the germline V gene, CDR1 is LNHDA and CDR2 is SQIVND (reference sequence). DNA of the CDR3: TGTGCCAGTAGTCCGGGGAGGTCGGAAGCTTTCTTT. This codes for CASSPGRSEAFF. Combining the CDR3 with reference TRBV19 and TRBJ1-1 gives the whole variable domain DGGITQSPKYLFRKEGQNVTLSCEQNLNHDAMYWYRQDPGQGLRLIYYSQIVNDFQKGDIAEGYSVSREKKESFPLTVTSAQKNPTAFYLCASSPGRSEAFFGQGTRLTVV.

The CDR3 DNA reads TGTGCCAGCAGTCCCTATCGGGACAACTACGAGCAGTACTTC. The encoded protein is CASSPYRDNYEQYF. V and J are TRBV27 and TRBJ2-7, with TRBD1 as a possible D gene (6 bases). The length of the CDR3 is 14 residues. The V end was cut by 5 bases, the J end by 3 bases, with 14 bases between. Per the germline V gene, CDR1 is MNHEY and CDR2 is SMNVEV (reference sequence).

The V and J genes are TRBV10-3 and TRBJ1-1; 8 bases align to TRBD1. The germline V gene has CDR1 ENHRY and CDR2 SYGVKD. The length of the CDR3 is 14 residues. The J segment lost 11 bases and the V segment lost 8 bases, leaving 16 bases of the junction unmatched. CDR3 protein: CAIASGQGELRAFF. For the CDR3, the DNA is TGTGCCATCGCTTCAGGACAGGGAGAACTAAGGGCTTTCTTT.

CDR3 residues: CASSGDRAETQYF. CDR3 sequence (DNA): TGTGCCAGCAGTGGCGACAGGGCGGAGACCCAGTACTTC. The genes are TRBV25-1 and TRBJ2-5, with 7 bases matching TRBD1. The CDR3 consists of 13 residues. J lost 5 bases, V lost 4 bases, and 4 bases had no gene match. In germline, CDR1 is MGHDK, CDR2 SYGVNS. The complete variable domain, with remaining parts taken from reference TRBV25-1 and TRBJ2-5, reads EADIYQTPRYLVIGTGKKITLECSQTMGHDKMYWYQQDPGMELHLIHYSYGVNSTEKGDLSSESTVSRIRTEHFPLTLESARPSHTSQYLCASSGDRAETQYFGPGTRLLVL.

V is TRBV13 and J is TRBJ2-6, with 7 positions matching TRBD1. The CDR3 extends over 15 amino acids. Germline CDR1 is PRHDT and CDR2 is FYEKMQ (reference sequence). With 6 bases clipped from V and 1 base from J, the junction kept 3 bases outside the gene matches. The CDR3, as DNA: TGTGCCAGCAGACACAGGGGATCTGGGGCCAACGTCCTGACTTTC. Translation gives CASRHRGSGANVLTF.

The chain is built from TRBV11-2 and TRBJ1-3; D not resolved. Germline CDR1 is SGHAT and CDR2 is FQNNGV. This CDR3 is 13 amino acids long. Trimming took 3 bases from V and 0 from J, leaving 3 bases between them. The CDR3 is CASSFNSGNTIYF. CDR3 nucleotide sequence: TGTGCCAGCAGCTTTAACTCTGGAAACACCATATATTTT. The full variable domain, its missing parts supplied by reference TRBV11-2 and TRBJ1-3, is EAGVAQSPRYKIIEKRQSVAFWCNPISGHATLYWYQQILGQGPKLLIQFQNNGVVDDSQLPKDRFSAERLKGVDSTLKIQPAKLEDSAVYLCASSFNSGNTIYFGEGSWLTVV.

J is TRBJ2-7 and V is TRBV5-1, with D possibly being TRBD2 (5 bases). The CDR3 runs 13 residues. Germline CDR1 SGHRS, CDR2 YFSETQ. V lost 8 bases, J lost 2 bases, and 14 bases lay in between. CDR3: CASGPGDPYEQYF. In DNA form, the CDR3 reads TGCGCCAGTGGGCCCGGGGATCCCTACGAGCAGTACTTC.

The chain joins TRBV6-6 to TRBJ2-1; 8 bases map to TRBD1. CDR1 is MNHNY, CDR2 SVGAGI, per germline (reference sequence). V lost 0 bases to trimming and J lost 10 bases; unmatched junction nucleotides: 8. The CDR3 has 15 residues. The CDR3 region is CASSYSRQGALEQFF. In DNA form, the CDR3 reads TGTGCCAGCAGTTACTCGCGGCAGGGGGCTTTAGAGCAGTTCTTC.

The rearrangement joins TRBV12-5 to TRBJ2-2; the match to TRBD2 covers 9 bases. Unmatched junction bases numbered 5, after V lost 11 bases and J lost 4 bases. From germline, CDR1 is LGHNT and CDR2 FRNRAP. This CDR3 has 13 amino acids. CDR3 in DNA: TGTGCTGCAGGACTAGCGACCACCGGGGAGCTGTTTTTT. Amino acids: CAAGLATTGELFF.

The chain is built from TRBV5-6 and TRBJ2-1; 8 bases match TRBD2. Germline values: CDR1 SGHDT, CDR2 YYEEEE. CDR3 length: 15 residues. V trimming: 4 bases; J trimming: 6 bases; junction bases outside the gene matches: 9. CDR3 bases: TGTGCCAGCAGCCCGGGGGGGAGCCTTGGCAATGAGCAGTTCTTC. This translates into CASSPGGSLGNEQFF.

V and J are TRBV7-9 and TRBJ2-3; 7 bases map to TRBD1. CDR1 SEHNR and CDR2 FQNEAQ come from the germline V gene (reference sequence). The CDR3 sequence is 17 residues long. J lost 0 bases, V lost 6 bases, and 12 bases had no gene match. This chain's CDR3 is CASRLTGEPASTDTQYF. CDR3 sequence (DNA): TGTGCCAGCAGACTTACAGGGGAACCAGCTAGCACAGATACGCAGTATTTT. Complete variable domain (other parts from reference TRBV7-9 and TRBJ2-3): DTGVSQNPRHKITKRGQNVTFRCDPISEHNRLYWYRQTLGQGPEFLTYFQNEAQLEKSRLLSDRFSAERPKGSFSTLEIQRTEQGDSAMYLCASRLTGEPASTDTQYFGPGTRLTVL.

The chain combines TRBV5-1 with TRBJ1-2; weak D call: TRBD1 (5 bases). CDR3 length: 16 amino acids. Germline assignment: CDR1 SGHRS and CDR2 YFSETQ. V lost 4 bases to trimming and J lost 8 bases, with 24 bases between them. Written as DNA, the CDR3 is TGCGCCAGCAGCCCCGGGGGGGGACGGGCCTTGGGCGGCTACACCTTC. This codes for CASSPGGGRALGGYTF. Drawing the rest from reference TRBV5-1 and TRBJ1-2, the complete variable domain is KAGVTQTPRYLIKTRGQQVTLSCSPISGHRSVSWYQQTPGQGLQFLFEYFSETQRNKGNFPGRFSGRQFSNSRSEMNVSTLELGDSALYLCASSPGGGRALGGYTFGSGTRLTVV.

The chain has TRBV28 and TRBJ2-3; 11 bases fit TRBD1. CDR1 MDHEN and CDR2 SYDVKM come from the germline V gene. V trimming: 3 bases; J trimming: 2 bases; junction bases outside the gene matches: 4. The CDR3 is 16 amino acids. In DNA, the CDR3 is TGTGCCAGCAGTTTGGGGGGACAGGGGGTCACAGATACGCAGTATTTT. This sequence encodes CASSLGGQGVTDTQYF.

The rearrangement links TRBV5-1 to TRBJ1-4, with D possibly matching TRBD1 (6 bases). This CDR3 comprises 16 residues. In germline, CDR1 is SGHRS, CDR2 YFSETQ. V gave up 0 bases and J gave up 7 bases, with 16 bases separating them. CDR3 region: CASSLGLRGLGEKLFF. The CDR3 DNA reads TGCGCCAGCAGCTTGGGGTTACGGGGGCTGGGTGAAAAACTGTTTTTT.

The J gene is TRBJ2-7, the V gene TRBV28; tentatively, D is TRBD1 (6 bases). With 11 bases removed from V and 0 bases from J, the gap between germline ends came to 14 bases. This CDR3 is built from 13 residues. Germline V gene sequence: CDR1 MDHEN, CDR2 SYDVKM. The CDR3 loop is CACQTGSSYEQYF. Here the CDR3 DNA reads TGTGCCTGCCAAACAGGGAGCTCCTACGAGCAGTACTTC.

In its sample, this clone was seen once. V is TRBV6-1 and J is TRBJ2-7, with D unresolved. Germline V gives CDR1 MNHNS, CDR2 SASEGT. This CDR3 spans 13 amino acids. V was trimmed by 8 bases and J by 4 bases, leaving 15 bases between them. The CDR3 is CASRSMLGYEQYF. The DNA for the CDR3 is TGTGCCAGCCGCAGTATGCTAGGATACGAGCAGTACTTC.

The chain uses TRBV5-1 and TRBJ2-7; no firm D call. This CDR3 spans 13 amino acids. The germline V and J ends were trimmed by 0 bases and 0 bases, with 4 bases remaining between them. Germline-derived CDR1 and CDR2 are SGHRS and YFSETQ. CDR3 DNA sequence: TGCGCCAGCAGCTTGGCTGTCTCCTACGAGCAGTACTTC. As protein: CASSLAVSYEQYF.

The rearrangement links TRBV14 to TRBJ1-2; TRBD1 agrees at 10 bases. Trimming removed 3 bases from V and 7 bases from J; junction bases left unmatched: 11. CDR3 length: 16 amino acids. Germline CDR1 reads SGHDN; CDR2 reads FVKESK. CDR3: CASSHIFEGQGSGYTF. CDR3 sequence (DNA): TGTGCCAGCAGCCATATCTTTGAGGGACAGGGGTCTGGCTACACCTTC.

The rearrangement joins TRBV19 to TRBJ2-3, with D possibly TRBD2 on 6 matching bases. CDR1 is LNHDA and CDR2 is SQIVND in the germline V gene (reference sequence). The CDR3 has 14 residues. Trimming took off 6 bases at V and 4 bases at J, with 14 bases between the two ends. The CDR3 reads CASRDYPSADTQYF. In DNA form, the CDR3 reads TGTGCCAGTAGGGACTACCCGTCGGCAGATACGCAGTATTTT. The full variable domain, completed using reference TRBV19 and TRBJ2-3, is DGGITQSPKYLFRKEGQNVTLSCEQNLNHDAMYWYRQDPGQGLRLIYYSQIVNDFQKGDIAEGYSVSREKKESFPLTVTSAQKNPTAFYLCASRDYPSADTQYFGPGTRLTVL.

V gene TRBV4-2 combines with J gene TRBJ2-7, with D unresolved. This CDR3 is 12 amino acids long. Trimming removed 1 base from V and 2 bases from J, with 3 bases in between. Germline V CDR1 and CDR2: LGHNA, YNFKEQ. The CDR3 loop reads CASSQGPYEQYF. For the CDR3, the DNA is TGTGCCAGCAGCCAAGGCCCCTACGAGCAGTACTTC.

The chain uses TRBV9 and TRBJ1-3; D remains ambiguous. V lost 0 bases, J lost 0 bases, and 7 bases lay in between. The CDR3 has 15 amino acids. Germline V gene sequence: CDR1 SGDLS, CDR2 YYNGEE. The CDR3: CASSVDWNSGNTIYF. CDR3 nucleotides: TGTGCCAGCAGCGTAGACTGGAACTCTGGAAACACCATATATTTT.